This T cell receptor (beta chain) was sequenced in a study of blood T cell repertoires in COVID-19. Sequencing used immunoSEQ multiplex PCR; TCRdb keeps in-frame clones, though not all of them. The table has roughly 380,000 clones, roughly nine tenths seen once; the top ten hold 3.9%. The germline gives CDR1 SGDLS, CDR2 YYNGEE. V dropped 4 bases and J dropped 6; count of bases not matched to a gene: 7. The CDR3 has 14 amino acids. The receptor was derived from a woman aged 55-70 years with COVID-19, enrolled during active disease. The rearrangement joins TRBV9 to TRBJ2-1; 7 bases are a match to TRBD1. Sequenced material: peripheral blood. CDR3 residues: CASSPRQGVNEQFF. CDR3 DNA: TGTGCCAGCAGCCCCCGACAGGGCGTCAATGAGCAGTTCTTC.